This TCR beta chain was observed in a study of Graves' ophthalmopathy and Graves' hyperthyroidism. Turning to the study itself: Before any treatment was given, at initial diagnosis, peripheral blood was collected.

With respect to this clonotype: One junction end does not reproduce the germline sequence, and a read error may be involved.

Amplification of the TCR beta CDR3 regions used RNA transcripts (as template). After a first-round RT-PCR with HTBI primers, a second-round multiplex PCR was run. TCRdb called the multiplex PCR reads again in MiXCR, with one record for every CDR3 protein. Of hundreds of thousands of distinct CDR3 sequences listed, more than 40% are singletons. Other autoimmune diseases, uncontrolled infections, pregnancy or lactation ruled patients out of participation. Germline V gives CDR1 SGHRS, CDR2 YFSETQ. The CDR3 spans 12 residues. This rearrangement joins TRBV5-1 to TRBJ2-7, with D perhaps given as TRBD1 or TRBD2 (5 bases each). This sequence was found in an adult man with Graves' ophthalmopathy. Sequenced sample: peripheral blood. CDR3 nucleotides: TGCGCCAGCGGCTTGGGGGTAGACGAGCAGTACTTC. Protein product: CASGLGVDEQYF.